Following are 5 T cell receptor beta chains from one sample sequenced in a study of spatial heterogeneity in lung cancer. Overall study findings and caveats: Mutation counts in tumors were tracked by counts of expanded intratumoral alpha and beta TCRs.

A single record per CDR3 protein comes from TCRdb applying MiXCR to the 5' RACE reads. The data contain fewer than 15,000 distinct CDR3 sequences, approximately 2.9% of them singletons. Described time point: sample taken at primary tumor resection. These receptors lack a known antigen. The specimen was lung tumor tissue, collected at surgery. Every receptor here comes from a male donor with early-stage non-small cell lung cancer.

This clonotype occurred many times. The chain uses TRBV28 and TRBJ1-5; 8 bases are shared with TRBD1. The CDR3 contains 13 residues. The junction had 2 bases not matched to a gene; V was cut back by 3 bases and J by 7 bases. Looked up from germline, CDR1 is MDHEN and CDR2 is SYDVKM. The CDR3 is CASSLDREQPQHF. CDR3 DNA sequence: TGTGCCAGCAGTTTGGACAGGGAGCAGCCCCAGCATTTT.

There are many counts of this clonotype. CDR3 sequence: CASSQLVMGEQFF. The CDR3 region has the DNA TGTGCCAGCAGCCAACTAGTTATGGGTGAGCAGTTCTTC. V usage is TRBV2 and J usage is TRBJ2-1, with a possible D match to TRBD2 (5 bases). CDR3 length: 13 residues. Trimming cost V 6 bases and J 9 bases, with 15 bases left between them. CDR1 and CDR2 from the germline V gene are SNHLY and FYNNEI.

This clonotype was observed many times. The rearrangement joins TRBV6-6 to TRBJ2-4; D remains unclear. The CDR3 runs 12 residues. The germline V gene has CDR1 MNHNY and CDR2 SVGAGI (reference sequence). V was trimmed by 2 bases and J by 8 bases, leaving 7 bases between them. The CDR3 is CASSYVRDIQYF. CDR3 coding DNA: TGTGCCAGCAGTTACGTCAGAGACATTCAGTACTTC.

This clonotype was observed many times. This chain connects TRBV5-1 to TRBJ2-5; D is undetermined. Per the germline V gene, CDR1 is SGHRS and CDR2 is YFSETQ. There are 14 residues in the CDR3. Trimming stripped 0 bases from V and 2 bases from J, with 8 bases between. CDR3 amino acids: CASSLGAGQETQYF. The CDR3, as DNA: TGCGCCAGCAGCTTGGGGGCCGGTCAAGAGACCCAGTACTTC.

This clonotype was detected ten times or more. The chain recombines TRBV5-6 with TRBJ2-7; D ambiguous. The CDR3 spans 14 residues. Germline CDR1 is SGHDT and CDR2 is YYEEEE. Trimming stripped 0 bases from V and 0 bases from J, with 7 bases between. CDR3 in amino acids: CASSLAPSSYEQYF. DNA of the CDR3: TGTGCCAGCAGCTTGGCCCCTTCCTCCTACGAGCAGTACTTC. Full variable domain (outside the CDR3, taken from reference TRBV5-6 and TRBJ2-7): DAGVTQSPTHLIKTRGQQVTLRCSPKSGHDTVSWYQQALGQGPQFIFQYYEEEERQRGNFPDRFSGHQFPNYSSELNVNALLLGDSALYLCASSLAPSSYEQYFGPGTRLTVT.